Sequencing of this T cell receptor (beta chain) was carried out in a study of T cells after yellow fever vaccination. Broader study findings: A small share of clonotypes appeared in both CD4 and CD8 compartments.

Each CDR3 protein is one row after TCRdb ran MiXCR on the 5' RACE reads. This sample yields some 350,000 distinct CDR3 sequences, of which about 4% are seen a single time; roughly 25% belongs to the top ten. The germline V gene encodes CDR1 MNHNY and CDR2 SVGAGI (reference sequence). V dropped 8 bases and J dropped 7; count of bases not matched to a gene: 11. This CDR3 region has 15 residues. A remark on this clonotype: The antigen remains undetermined.

The clonotype originates from a man younger than 35 who received the YFV17D yellow fever vaccine. Here the sequenced sample was PBMCs, taken 5 days after the yellow fever booster vaccination. The rearrangement uses TRBV6-6 and TRBJ2-1; TRBD2 matches at 10 bases. CDR3 bases: TGTGCCAGCTTAAGTGGGGCTAGCGGGGGTAATGAGCAGTTCTTC. Translating gives CASLSGASGGNEQFF.